These 24 T cell receptor beta chains share one sample of origin, sequenced in a study of T-cell memory formation after mild COVID-19. TCRdb fed the 5' RACE reads into MiXCR, producing one record per CDR3 protein. The data contain hundreds of thousands of distinct CDR3 sequences, 25% to 30% of them singletons. Source material: PBMCs or a T cell subset sorted from them (not recorded which). The receptor set was obtained from an adult woman who had mild COVID-19 (a few samples of this study predate the infection). Cell type and time point are not known.

V is TRBV3-1 and J is TRBJ2-5; no clear D gene. V was trimmed by 0 bases and J by 4 bases, leaving 18 bases between them. Per the germline V gene, CDR1 is LGHDT and CDR2 is YNNKEL (reference sequence). The CDR3 spans 17 residues. DNA for the CDR3: TGTGCCAGCAGCCAAGATCCTCTACGGGTTCGGCGAGAGACCCAGTACTTC. This gives the protein CASSQDPLRVRRETQYF.

The chain links TRBV6-5 to TRBJ1-2; possibly TRBD1 for D (6 bases). Germline loops: CDR1 MNHEY, CDR2 SVGAGI. The CDR3 loop spans 14 amino acids. Trimming cost V 5 bases and J 4 bases, with 14 bases left between them. The CDR3 bases are TGTGCCAGCAGTGCACAGGGATCGGGCTATGGCTACACCTTC. Translating it yields CASSAQGSGYGYTF.

The rearrangement joins TRBV6-2 or TRBV6-3 to TRBJ2-7; 11 nucleotides match TRBD2. The V and J ends lost 4 bases and 4 bases, in that order; junction bases with no gene match: 9. Germline V gives CDR1 MNHEY, CDR2 SVGEGT. The CDR3 has 16 residues. The CDR3 loop reads CASSSVIGTSGYEQYF. The DNA of the CDR3 is TGTGCCAGCAGTTCAGTAATCGGGACTAGCGGTTACGAGCAGTACTTC.

The rearrangement uses TRBV7-2 and TRBJ2-7, with a possible D match to TRBD2 (5 bases). Trimming took off 0 bases at V and 6 bases at J, with 18 bases between the two ends. CDR1 is SGHTA, CDR2 FQGNSA, per germline. CDR3 size: 16 residues. The CDR3 spells CASSLARPAARGEQYF. In nucleotides, the CDR3 is TGTGCCAGCAGCTTAGCGAGGCCCGCAGCTCGGGGCGAGCAGTACTTC.

This chain links TRBV9 with TRBJ2-3, with 8 bases lining up with TRBD1. V gave up 5 bases and J gave up 4 bases; unmatched junction bases: 3. This CDR3 has 13 residues. Germline-derived CDR1 and CDR2 are SGDLS and YYNGEE. In nucleotides, the CDR3 is TGTGCCAGCAGTAAGACAGGGGCAGATACGCAGTATTTT. Encoded protein: CASSKTGADTQYF.

This clonotype occurred a few times. The rearrangement links TRBV7-9 to TRBJ2-5, with D tentatively TRBD2 (5 bases). Trimming took 3 bases from V and 7 from J, leaving 9 bases between them. Germline assignment: CDR1 SEHNR and CDR2 FQNEAQ (reference sequence). There are 12 residues in the CDR3. The CDR3 is CASSLDGGTQYF. In DNA form, the CDR3 reads TGTGCCAGCAGCTTGGACGGAGGGACCCAGTACTTC.

The chain combines TRBV2 with TRBJ2-5; D is perhaps TRBD1 (6 bases). The germline V gene encodes CDR1 SNHLY and CDR2 FYNNEI. The V end lost 3 bases, the J end lost 4 bases, and 12 bases lay between the germline ends. The CDR3 totals 14 residues. The CDR3 here is CASSEMVRGETQYF. For the CDR3, the DNA is TGTGCCAGCAGTGAGATGGTCAGGGGAGAGACCCAGTACTTC.

The DNA of the CDR3 is TGCGCCAGCAGTCACCGAGGGTTCTTC. It codes for CASSHRGFF. V and J are TRBV23-1 and TRBJ2-1; D remains unclear. TRBV23-1 belongs to the ORF category, with a function that is uncertain. CDR3 length: 9 residues. V shed 3 bases and J shed 15 bases, with 6 bases lying between them.

The table lists this clonotype with a few counts. This chain connects TRBV6-5 to TRBJ2-3; the D gene could be TRBD1 or TRBD2 (5 bases each). V was clipped by 0 bases and J by 2 bases, with 9 bases between them. CDR1 and CDR2 from the germline V gene are MNHEY and SVGAGI. The CDR3 loop spans 15 amino acids. CDR3 DNA sequence: TGTGCCAGCAGTTACTCGGGGGAGACCACAGATACGCAGTATTTT. This sequence encodes CASSYSGETTDTQYF.

This clonotype was counted only a few times. V is TRBV5-1 and J is TRBJ2-2; D not resolved. CDR3 length: 15 residues. V lost 0 bases, J lost 5 bases, and 11 bases lay in between. Germline values: CDR1 SGHRS, CDR2 YFSETQ. Here the CDR3 reads CASSLAELQTGELFF. Written as DNA, the CDR3 is TGCGCCAGCAGCTTGGCTGAGCTACAGACCGGGGAGCTGTTTTTT.

The chain employs TRBV20-1 and TRBJ1-1; D not certain. This CDR3 region has 14 residues. Per germline, CDR1 DFQATT and CDR2 SNEGSKA (reference sequence). Between the trimmed V and J ends, which lost 3 bases and 0 bases, there was a span of 11 bases. CDR3 loop: CSARVGWVNTEAFF. CDR3 DNA sequence: TGCAGTGCTAGGGTGGGGTGGGTGAACACTGAAGCTTTCTTT.

The CDR3 DNA sequence: TGTGCCAGCGAGACGGACAGGAGCAATCAGCCCCAGCATTTT. It translates to CASETDRSNQPQHF. The chain employs TRBV6-6 and TRBJ1-5, with 7 bases that match TRBD1. V lost 8 bases to trimming and J lost 1 base; unmatched junction nucleotides: 5. CDR3 size: 14 residues. CDR1 MNHNY and CDR2 SVGAGI come from the germline V gene (reference sequence).

This clonotype appeared a few times. The J gene is TRBJ2-2, the V gene TRBV7-3; possibly TRBD2 for D (6 bases). The germline V and J ends were trimmed by 1 base and 2 bases, with 8 bases remaining between them. Germline assignment: CDR1 SGHTA and CDR2 FQGTGA. There are 15 residues in the CDR3. In DNA, the CDR3 is TGTGCCAGCAGCTTAAACGGGAGAAACACCGGGGAGCTGTTTTTT. Translation: CASSLNGRNTGELFF.

The sample holds a few counts of this clonotype. The J gene is TRBJ2-2, the V gene TRBV20-1; D tentatively reads TRBD1 or TRBD2 (5 bases each). Germline values: CDR1 DFQATT, CDR2 SNEGSKA (reference sequence). The CDR3 contains 15 residues. Trimming left V 0 bases short and J 8 bases short, with 16 bases between. This CDR3 reads CSARDLNKGPGELFF. The CDR3 DNA sequence: TGCAGTGCTAGAGATCTTAATAAGGGACCTGGGGAGCTGTTTTTT.

This clonotype was observed a few times. The chain combines TRBV24-1 with TRBJ2-5; TRBD1 is a possible D gene (7 bases). V was shortened by 1 base and J by 5 bases, with 16 bases between the two germline ends. The CDR3 spans 16 residues. Germline loops: CDR1 KGHDR, CDR2 SFDVKD. CDR3 in DNA: TGTGCCACCAGTGATTTAAAGAAGACAGGGAGGGAGACCCAGTACTTC. This sequence encodes CATSDLKKTGRETQYF.

The chain combines TRBV3-1 with TRBJ1-2, with TRBD1 identical over 7 bases. The ends lost 6 bases at V and 7 bases at J; junction bases unmatched: 5. In germline, CDR1 is LGHDT, CDR2 YNNKEL (reference sequence). This CDR3 has 12 residues. CDR3 DNA sequence: TGTGCCAGCAGATCTTCAGGGGGTGGCTACACCTTC. It is translated as CASRSSGGGYTF. The full variable domain, rest sourced from reference TRBV3-1 and TRBJ1-2, is DTAVSQTPKYLVTQMGNDKSIKCEQNLGHDTMYWYKQDSKKFLKIMFSYNNKELIINETVPNRFSPKSPDKAHLNLHINSLELGDSAVYFCASRSSGGGYTFGSGTRLTVV.

This clonotype appeared a few times. The V call is TRBV20-1, the J call TRBJ1-1; possible D gene TRBD1, 5 bases. The length of the CDR3 is 14 residues. Trimming cost V 5 bases and J 3 bases, with 16 bases left between them. Germline V gene lookup returns CDR1 DFQATT and CDR2 SNEGSKA (reference sequence). Here the CDR3 reads CSASFVGDHTEAFF. The CDR3 DNA follows: TGCAGTGCTTCCTTTGTGGGGGATCACACTGAAGCTTTCTTT.

This clonotype was observed at least ten times. The genes are TRBV7-2 and TRBJ1-1, with 9 nucleotides matching TRBD1. There are 19 residues in the CDR3. Germline V CDR1 and CDR2: SGHTA, FQGNSA. The V segment lost 1 base and the J segment 3 bases; nucleotides outside the gene matches: 15. As DNA, the CDR3 is TGTGCCAGCAGCTTAGGAAGGACAGGGGCCCGGGGTTGGGACACTGAAGCTTTCTTT. Translated: CASSLGRTGARGWDTEAFF. Using reference TRBV7-2 and TRBJ1-1 for the parts outside the CDR3, the full variable domain is GAGVSQSPSNKVTEKGKDVELRCDPISGHTALYWYRQSLGQGLEFLIYFQGNSAPDKSGLPSDRFSAERTGGSVSTLTIQRTQQEDSAVYLCASSLGRTGARGWDTEAFFGQGTRLTVV.

The V gene is TRBV29-1, the J gene TRBJ1-2, with 8 bases aligning to TRBD1. This CDR3 is 12 amino acids long. Germline lookup yields CDR1 SQVTM and CDR2 ANQGSEA. The trim removed 4 bases at V and 3 bases at J, leaving 1 base unmatched. The CDR3 is CSVAGGDYGYTF. CDR3 DNA: TGCAGCGTTGCAGGGGGCGACTATGGCTACACCTTC.

This chain links TRBV20-1 with TRBJ2-1, with TRBD2 matching 13 bases. The CDR3 length is 14 residues. Germline-derived CDR1 and CDR2 are DFQATT and SNEGSKA (reference sequence). Unmatched junction bases numbered 0, after V lost 0 bases and J lost 7 bases. For the CDR3, the DNA is TGCAGTGCTAGAGAACTAGCGGGAGGGAATGAGCAGTTCTTC. Translation: CSARELAGGNEQFF.

This chain uses TRBV7-9 with TRBJ2-2; perhaps TRBD1 as D (5 bases). The germline CDR1 and CDR2 sequences are SEHNR and FQNEAQ (reference sequence). V lost 3 bases and J lost 15, with 14 bases in between. The CDR3 has 12 residues. The CDR3 loop reads CASSLYQGTVFF. The CDR3 DNA is TGTGCCAGCAGCTTGTACCAGGGAACGGTGTTTTTT. The full variable domain, its missing parts supplied by reference TRBV7-9 and TRBJ2-2, is DTGVSQNPRHKITKRGQNVTFRCDPISEHNRLYWYRQTLGQGPEFLTYFQNEAQLEKSRLLSDRFSAERPKGSFSTLEIQRTEQGDSAMYLCASSLYQGTVFFGEGSRLTVL.

This clonotype has just a few counts. V and J are TRBV24-1 and TRBJ2-2; D is perhaps TRBD2 (5 bases). V shed 4 bases and J shed 3 bases, with 17 bases lying between them. Germline loops: CDR1 KGHDR, CDR2 SFDVKD. The CDR3 contains 17 residues. The CDR3 spells CATSDPRTEGYTGELFF. CDR3 DNA sequence: TGTGCCACCAGTGACCCTCGGACCGAGGGTTACACCGGGGAGCTGTTTTTT.

This clonotype came up a few times. J is TRBJ2-2 and V is TRBV7-6, with D perhaps matching TRBD1 (6 bases). Trimming left V 1 base short and J 1 base short, with 10 bases between. Germline V CDR1 and CDR2: SGHVS, FNYEAQ. This CDR3 contains 16 residues. CDR3 amino acids: CASSLGGLWNTGELFF. In DNA form, the CDR3 reads TGTGCCAGCAGCTTAGGGGGGCTATGGAACACCGGGGAGCTGTTTTTT.

In its sample, this clonotype was seen many times. This chain joins TRBV5-1 and TRBJ2-7, with 7 nucleotides matching TRBD2. The V segment lost 5 bases and the J segment 2 bases; nucleotides outside the gene matches: 4. The CDR3 is made up of 13 amino acids. Germline CDR1 and CDR2: SGHRS and YFSETQ. The CDR3 nucleotides read TGCGCCAGCAGTTCGGGAGGCCCCTACGAGCAGTACTTC. It encodes CASSSGGPYEQYF.